A single sample gave rise to the 30 T cell receptor beta chains below, sequenced in a study of post-analysis software for immune sequencing data (dated by TCRdb to the mid-2010s). The sample's time point label, in plain terms: second blood draw from one MS patient after hematopoietic stem cell transplantation. The method was PCR. Instrument on record: Illumina HiSeq 2500. To reduce PCR and sequencing biases, unique molecular identifiers were incorporated into the TCR beta cDNA libraries. In TCRdb, the public reads were trimmed at Q25 with fastp and aligned with MiXCR, with productive beta chains retained. Each entry merges the rows of one CDR3 protein and shows their most common DNA and genes. This sample comprises around 160,000 distinct CDR3 sequences, about 34% of them detected only once. Under 30% of the sample comes from the top ten. The sequencing here drew on blood, taken after autologous hematopoietic stem cell transplantation. The receptors derive from a girl aged 5-17 years with multiple sclerosis. Donor details come from another sample of the same person, matched by shared clones.

The V and J genes are TRBV5-1 and TRBJ2-1, with 7 bases identical to TRBD1. The CDR3 is made up of 12 amino acids. Losses at the gene ends were 4 bases for V and 6 bases for J; bases not matched to a gene: 1. From germline, CDR1 is SGHRS and CDR2 YFSETQ. The CDR3 protein is CASSGTVNEQFF. The DNA of the CDR3 is TGCGCCAGCAGCGGGACAGTCAATGAGCAGTTCTTC.

The chain couples TRBV27 to TRBJ2-7; D not certain. This CDR3 is 14 amino acids long. V was clipped by 7 bases and J by 0 bases, with 13 bases between them. CDR1 and CDR2 (germline): MNHEY, SMNVEV (reference sequence). CDR3 sequence: CASKNSPNSYEQYF. The CDR3 region has the DNA TGTGCCAGCAAGAACAGTCCCAACTCCTACGAGCAGTACTTC.

The chain combines TRBV6-5 with TRBJ1-5; D not resolved. Germline V gene lookup returns CDR1 MNHEY and CDR2 SVGAGI. The CDR3 totals 10 residues. Trimming removed 8 bases at V and 6 bases at J, with 5 bases between. CDR3 in amino acids: CASLGQPQHF. The CDR3 nucleotides read TGTGCCAGCCTGGGTCAGCCCCAGCATTTT.

This clonotype was picked up one time. At one of its ends the junction is not consistent with the germline gene, which may arise from a read error. The V and J genes are TRBV3-1 and TRBJ2-5; 8 nucleotides agree with TRBD2. The CDR3 sequence is 14 residues long. The germline V gene encodes CDR1 LGHDT and CDR2 YNNKEL (reference sequence). The CDR3 DNA follows: TGTGCCAGCAGCCTCCGGACTAGCCAAGAGACCCGGTACTTC. Protein: CASSLRTSQETRYF.

The gene calls are TRBV29-1 and TRBJ2-5; no firm D call. The V gene lost 1 base and the J gene lost 5 bases, with 8 bases spanning the gap. CDR1 is SQVTM and CDR2 is ANQGSEA in the germline V gene. CDR3 length: 12 residues. CDR3 in amino acids: CSVEAGAETQYF. The CDR3 DNA reads TGCAGCGTTGAAGCGGGCGCGGAGACCCAGTACTTC.

V usage is TRBV2 and J usage is TRBJ2-7, with 8 bases aligning to TRBD2. Trimming at V came to 6 bases and at J to 3 bases, leaving 4 bases not matched to a gene. The germline V gene has CDR1 SNHLY and CDR2 FYNNEI. The CDR3 sequence is 13 residues long. In DNA form, the CDR3 reads TGTGCCAGCAGGAGCGGGGGTAACTACGAGCAGTACTTC. It is translated as CASRSGGNYEQYF.

The V gene is TRBV9, the J gene TRBJ2-7, with 7 bases lining up with TRBD1. This CDR3 comprises 15 residues. Germline V gene lookup returns CDR1 SGDLS and CDR2 YYNGEE. J gave up 0 bases and V 4 bases, and 7 bases lay outside the gene matches. This chain's CDR3 is CASSLEGDSSYEQYF. CDR3 nucleotide sequence: TGTGCCAGCAGCCTAGAGGGGGACAGCTCCTACGAGCAGTACTTC.

The table lists this clonotype with a few counts. This rearrangement joins TRBV20-1 to TRBJ2-5; no firm D call. This CDR3 has 11 residues. Germline V gives CDR1 DFQATT, CDR2 SNEGSKA (reference sequence). V was cut by 6 bases and J by 5 bases, with 10 bases left in between. The CDR3 loop is CSAPGWETQYF. The DNA of the CDR3 is TGCAGTGCCCCCGGGTGGGAGACCCAGTACTTC.

The sample holds many counts of this clonotype. This rearrangement joins TRBV12-3 or TRBV12-4 to TRBJ2-7; 8 nucleotides align to TRBD1. The V segment lost 2 bases and the J segment 4 bases; nucleotides outside the gene matches: 4. This CDR3 is built from 14 residues. CDR3 sequence reads: CASSLTGQAYEQYF. The CDR3 bases are TGTGCCAGCAGTTTAACGGGACAGGCATACGAGCAGTACTTC.

In this sample, this clonotype turned up a few times. The J gene is TRBJ2-1, the V gene TRBV7-3; D is unresolved. With 5 bases removed from V and 2 bases from J, the gap between germline ends came to 10 bases. The CDR3 contains 14 residues. Germline V gene data show CDR1 as SGHTA and CDR2 as FQGTGA. Here the CDR3 DNA reads TGTGCCAGCAGCCCAGAGACTGCCTACAATGAGCAGTTCTTC. This encodes CASSPETAYNEQFF.

The V call is TRBV28, the J call TRBJ2-3; TRBD2 agrees at 8 bases. Germline lookup yields CDR1 MDHEN and CDR2 SYDVKM. CDR3 length: 12 residues. V dropped 6 bases and J dropped 6; count of bases not matched to a gene: 2. DNA for the CDR3: TGTGCCAGCAGGCCGGGGGGGGATACGCAGTATTTT. This translates into CASRPGGDTQYF.

The gene calls are TRBV27 and TRBJ2-5, with 8 nucleotides matching TRBD2. Trimming cost V 10 bases and J 2 bases; bases outside gene matches: 9. CDR1 is MNHEY and CDR2 is SMNVEV in the germline V gene (reference sequence). This CDR3 contains 14 residues. Here the CDR3 DNA reads TGTGCCAACAGAAGCGGGAGAAGTCAAGAGACCCAGTACTTC. Its translation: CANRSGRSQETQYF.

This clonotype was counted a few times. Germline is not matched at one junction end, which may reflect a read error. V and J are TRBV9 and TRBJ2-2; 11 nucleotides line up with TRBD2. Per germline, CDR1 SGDLS and CDR2 YYNGEE. The length of the CDR3 is 18 residues. CDR3 region: CASSPRLPGLADTGGLFF. The CDR3 nucleotides read TGTGCCAGCAGCCCCAGGTTACCGGGACTAGCGGACACCGGGGGGCTGTTTTTT.

This clonotype was observed at least ten times. The chain uses TRBV7-2 and TRBJ2-7, with D tentatively TRBD1 (6 bases). The CDR3 has 12 residues. The V gene lost 5 bases and the J gene lost 12 bases, with 17 bases spanning the gap. Germline assignment: CDR1 SGHTA and CDR2 FQGNSA. CDR3 amino acids: CASSPGGSGVYF. The CDR3 nucleotides read TGTGCCAGCAGCCCTGGAGGTTCAGGGGTGTACTTC.

This chain joins TRBV27 and TRBJ2-7; D is perhaps TRBD2 (6 bases). CDR1 is MNHEY, CDR2 SMNVEV, per germline (reference sequence). The CDR3 runs to 14 residues. V lost 8 bases, J lost 3 bases, and 17 bases lay in between. CDR3 region: CASAVWGESYEQYF. CDR3 in DNA: TGTGCCAGCGCTGTCTGGGGGGAGAGCTACGAGCAGTACTTC.

V and J are TRBV4-1 and TRBJ2-7, with D perhaps being TRBD1 or TRBD2 (5 bases each). Deletions cut 4 bases from V and 5 bases from J, with 21 bases between. CDR3 length: 16 amino acids. Germline loops: CDR1 MGHRA, CDR2 YSYEKL. This CDR3 is CASSPAGTSRGDEQYF. The DNA of the CDR3 is TGCGCCAGCAGCCCCGCTGGGACCTCCCGTGGCGACGAGCAGTACTTC.

The V and J genes are TRBV27 and TRBJ2-5; D possibly uses TRBD1 or TRBD2 (6 bases each). The CDR3 loop spans 15 amino acids. In germline, CDR1 is MNHEY, CDR2 SMNVEV (reference sequence). V was trimmed by 5 bases and J by 4 bases, leaving 17 bases between them. The CDR3 loop is CASSLGGIRAETQYF. For the CDR3, the DNA is TGTGCCAGCAGTCTAGGGGGGATCCGGGCAGAGACCCAGTACTTC.

CDR3: CASSAFTGRVPADTQYF. The CDR3 DNA reads TGTGCCAGCAGTGCATTTACCGGGAGGGTCCCCGCAGATACGCAGTATTTT. The V call is TRBV12-3 or TRBV12-4, the J call TRBJ2-3; 8 positions agree with TRBD2. Germline trimming cut 5 bases from V and 4 bases from J; bases unmatched to any gene: 14. CDR3 size: 17 residues.

The chain couples TRBV7-2 to TRBJ2-1; D is unresolved. This CDR3 has 15 amino acids. Trimming cost V 0 bases and J 1 base, with 7 bases left between them. Germline assignment: CDR1 SGHTA and CDR2 FQGNSA. The CDR3 loop is CASSLAGSSYNEQFF. The CDR3 DNA follows: TGTGCCAGCAGCTTAGCGGGGTCTTCCTACAATGAGCAGTTCTTC. Combining the CDR3 with reference TRBV7-2 and TRBJ2-1 gives the whole variable domain GAGVSQSPSNKVTEKGKDVELRCDPISGHTALYWYRQSLGQGLEFLIYFQGNSAPDKSGLPSDRFSAERTGGSVSTLTIQRTQQEDSAVYLCASSLAGSSYNEQFFGPGTRLTVL.

J is TRBJ1-1 and V is TRBV7-9, with a tentative D call TRBD1 (6 bases). From germline, CDR1 is SEHNR and CDR2 FQNEAQ (reference sequence). Trimming removed 2 bases from V and 6 bases from J, with 19 bases in between. CDR3 length: 16 residues. The CDR3 here is CASSLRGGGSNPEAFF. Written as DNA, the CDR3 is TGTGCCAGCAGCTTAAGAGGGGGAGGATCAAACCCTGAAGCTTTCTTT.

This clonotype was counted between two and nine times. The V and J genes are TRBV24-1 and TRBJ2-3, with TRBD2 matching over 7 bases. In germline, CDR1 is KGHDR, CDR2 SFDVKD. Trimming cost V 1 base and J 2 bases; bases outside gene matches: 11. The CDR3 loop spans 18 amino acids. The DNA for the CDR3 is TGTGCCACCAGTGATTTTTGGGGATCTAGCGGAAACACAGATACGCAGTATTTT. Translating gives CATSDFWGSSGNTDTQYF.

The rearrangement joins TRBV20-1 to TRBJ2-7, with 10 bases fitting TRBD1. Germline-derived CDR1 and CDR2 are DFQATT and SNEGSKA (reference sequence). V lost 5 bases and J lost 1; bases outside the gene matches: 14. This CDR3 has 17 amino acids. This chain's CDR3 is CSAEDRGHNDGSYEQYF. CDR3 DNA sequence: TGCAGTGCTGAAGACAGGGGGCACAATGATGGGTCCTACGAGCAGTACTTC.

The chain has TRBV5-6 and TRBJ1-2; D is possibly TRBD1 (6 bases). The CDR3 contains 16 residues. The germline gives CDR1 SGHDT, CDR2 YYEEEE. Trimming stripped 0 bases from V and 7 bases from J, with 19 bases between. The CDR3, as DNA: TGTGCCAGCAGCTTGGTAGGGACACACCCTTCCTTTGGCTACACCTTC. It yields the protein CASSLVGTHPSFGYTF. The full variable domain, in which reference TRBV5-6 and TRBJ1-2 provide the parts outside the CDR3, is DAGVTQSPTHLIKTRGQQVTLRCSPKSGHDTVSWYQQALGQGPQFIFQYYEEEERQRGNFPDRFSGHQFPNYSSELNVNALLLGDSALYLCASSLVGTHPSFGYTFGSGTRLTVV.

J is TRBJ1-4 and V is TRBV6-6; D is possibly TRBD1 (5 bases). The CDR3 spans 16 residues. V was shortened by 6 bases and J by 7 bases, with 21 bases between the two germline ends. The germline CDR1 and CDR2 sequences are MNHNY and SVGAGI (reference sequence). CDR3 protein: CASSQVVEGGAEKLFF. The DNA for the CDR3 is TGTGCCAGCAGCCAGGTGGTGGAGGGAGGGGCTGAAAAACTGTTTTTT.

The chain is built from TRBV9 and TRBJ1-4, with 7 bases fitting TRBD1. Germline assignment: CDR1 SGDLS and CDR2 YYNGEE. The trim removed 2 bases at V and 5 bases at J, leaving 3 bases unmatched. The length of the CDR3 is 14 residues. This CDR3 reads CASSVTGRNEKLFF. The CDR3 region has the DNA TGTGCCAGCAGCGTGACAGGGCGGAATGAAAAACTGTTTTTT.

There are a few counts of this clonotype. The genes are TRBV7-2 and TRBJ2-7; TRBD1 or TRBD2 may be the D gene (5 bases each). The germline V and J ends were trimmed by 4 bases and 2 bases, with 18 bases remaining between them. Germline V gene sequence: CDR1 SGHTA, CDR2 FQGNSA. The CDR3 runs 16 residues. In DNA form, the CDR3 reads TGTGCCAGCAGCTCCCCCTTGGGGGTGCGGGCCTACGAGCAGTACTTC. This sequence encodes CASSSPLGVRAYEQYF.

There are a few counts of this clonotype. The rearrangement uses TRBV12-3 or TRBV12-4 and TRBJ2-5; no clear D gene. The J call may be wrong; the DNA end is better matched by TRBJ2-7. There are 13 residues in the CDR3. CDR3 coding DNA: TGTGCCAGCAGTCCTGGCGGTTCGAACGAGCAGTACTTC. Protein sequence: CASSPGGSNEQYF.

The rearrangement links TRBV7-9 to TRBJ2-7; a possible D gene is TRBD2 (6 bases). Trimming shortened V by 1 base and J by 4 bases, and 17 bases separated the two germline ends. CDR1 is SEHNR, CDR2 FQNEAQ, per germline (reference sequence). The CDR3 runs to 16 residues. The CDR3 DNA is TGTGCCAGCAGCTTAGGGGGCACCGGGAGAGGTTACGAGCAGTACTTC. This encodes CASSLGGTGRGYEQYF.

The rearrangement joins TRBV24-1 to TRBJ1-4; D not resolved. Germline lookup yields CDR1 KGHDR and CDR2 SFDVKD. Trimming shortened V by 4 bases and J by 6 bases, and 17 bases separated the two germline ends. CDR3 size: 16 residues. The DNA for the CDR3 is TGTGCCACCAGTGACGCCGCAGATACCGGGGATGAAAAACTGTTTTTT. Amino acids: CATSDAADTGDEKLFF.

The rearrangement links TRBV2 to TRBJ2-3; a possible D gene is TRBD1 (6 bases). Germline V gene sequence: CDR1 SNHLY, CDR2 FYNNEI. This CDR3 is built from 15 residues. V shed 4 bases and J shed 2 bases, with 13 bases lying between them. The DNA of the CDR3 is TGTGCCAGCAGTGTGTCAGGACAGAACACAGATACGCAGTATTTT. Residues: CASSVSGQNTDTQYF.